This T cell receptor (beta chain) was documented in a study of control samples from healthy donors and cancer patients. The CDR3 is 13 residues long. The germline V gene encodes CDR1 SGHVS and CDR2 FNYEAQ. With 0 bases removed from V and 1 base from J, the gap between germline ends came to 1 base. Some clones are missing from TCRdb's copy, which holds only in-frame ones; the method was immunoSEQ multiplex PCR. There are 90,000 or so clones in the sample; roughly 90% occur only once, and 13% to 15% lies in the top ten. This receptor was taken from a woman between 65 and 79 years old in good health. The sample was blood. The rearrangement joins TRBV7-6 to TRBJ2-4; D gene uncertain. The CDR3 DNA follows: TGTGCCAGCAGCTTAGCGGCCAAAAACATTCAGTACTTC. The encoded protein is CASSLAAKNIQYF.